Reported below is one T cell receptor (beta chain). Its specificity is unknown. This CDR3 is 13 amino acids long. The J segment lost 11 bases and the V segment lost 2 bases, leaving 11 bases of the junction unmatched. Per the germline V gene, CDR1 is GTSNPN and CDR2 is SVGIG (reference sequence). These data come from a study of cytomegalovirus exposure and HLA in healthy donors. Assay: immunoSEQ multiplex PCR; the TCRdb copy retains only in-frame clones and omits some. The repertoire holds hundreds of thousands of clones, with roughly 90% as singletons. Whole-study findings and limits: Rare TCR sequences dominated, though some public TCRs recurred in many donors. CMV antigen specificity of three CMV-associated chains was confirmed in vitro.

This clonotype originated in a young woman in good health and CMV-seronegative. The sequencing sample was made of PBMCs. J is TRBJ1-1 and V is TRBV30; 7 bases map to TRBD1. The CDR3 DNA reads TGTGCCTGGAGTATAGTGACAGGGAGTTCGGCTTTCTTT. Its protein is CAWSIVTGSSAFF. The complete variable domain, with remaining parts taken from reference TRBV30 and TRBJ1-1, reads SQTIHQWPATLVQPVGSPLSLECTVEGTSNPNLYWYRQAAGRGLQLLFYSVGIGQISSEVPQNLSASRPQDRQFILSSKKLLLSDSGFYLCAWSIVTGSSAFFGQGTRLTVV.